This T cell receptor beta chain was sequenced during a study of blood T cell repertoires in COVID-19. Study context: Recovery among Cohort 3 donors was established by two negative PCRs, clearance, or symptom resolution. T cells, B-cell-depleted T cells, or PBMCs provided the cDNA or gDNA that served as material.

This table comes from immunoSEQ multiplex PCR, and its TCRdb copy is limited to in-frame clones, with some not included. Among around 360,000 clones, around 87% were seen once, and the ten largest hold less than 2.5%. The CDR3 consists of 13 residues. The V gene lost 4 bases and the J gene lost 8 bases, with 12 bases spanning the gap. In germline, CDR1 is SGHDN, CDR2 FVKESK. The specimen was PBMCs or T cells enriched from blood (not recorded which). The chain combines TRBV14 with TRBJ2-1, with a possible D match to TRBD2 (6 bases). The TCR comes from a middle-aged man in a cohort exposed to, infected with or recovered from COVID-19 (not recorded which). The CDR3 nucleotides read TGTGCCAGCAGCCTGATCCGGGGGTATGAGCAGTTCTTC. Translating gives CASSLIRGYEQFF.